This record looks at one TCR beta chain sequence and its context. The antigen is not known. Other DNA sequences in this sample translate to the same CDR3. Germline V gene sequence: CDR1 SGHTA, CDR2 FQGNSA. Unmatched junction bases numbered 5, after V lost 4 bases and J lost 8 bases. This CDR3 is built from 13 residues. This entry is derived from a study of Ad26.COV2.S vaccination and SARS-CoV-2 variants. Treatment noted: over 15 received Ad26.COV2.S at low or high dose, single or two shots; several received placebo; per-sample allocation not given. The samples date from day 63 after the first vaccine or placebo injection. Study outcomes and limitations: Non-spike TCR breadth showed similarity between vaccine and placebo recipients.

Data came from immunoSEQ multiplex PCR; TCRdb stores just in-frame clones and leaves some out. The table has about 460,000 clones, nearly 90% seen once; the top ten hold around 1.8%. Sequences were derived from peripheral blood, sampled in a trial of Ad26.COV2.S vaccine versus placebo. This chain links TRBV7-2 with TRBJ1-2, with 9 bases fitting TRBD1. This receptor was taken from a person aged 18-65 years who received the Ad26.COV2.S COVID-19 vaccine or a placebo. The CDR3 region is CASSSGQGYGYTF. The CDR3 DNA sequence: TGTGCCAGCAGCTCGGGACAGGGATACGGCTACACCTTC.